These 9 T cell receptor beta chains were all obtained from the same sample, sequenced in a study of blood T cell repertoires in COVID-19. The method was immunoSEQ multiplex PCR; TCRdb's version includes in-frame clones alone and lacks a portion of them. Of roughly 70,000 clones in the sample, 90% are singletons; the top ten hold 1.4% to 1.5%. Sample: peripheral blood. These receptors all stem from a man aged 50 or older with acute or convalescent COVID-19.

V is TRBV11-2 and J is TRBJ2-4, with a weak D call TRBD1 (5 bases). Germline V gene lookup returns CDR1 SGHAT and CDR2 FQNNGV. V gave up 4 bases and J gave up 9 bases, with 10 bases separating them. CDR3 size: 12 residues. As DNA, the CDR3 is TGTGCCAGCAGCTCAGGGCCCAGCATTCAGTACTTC. Translating gives CASSSGPSIQYF.

The chain has TRBV7-9 and TRBJ2-5; possible D gene TRBD1, 6 bases. The CDR3 length is 16 residues. CDR1 and CDR2 from the germline V gene are SEHNR and FQNEAQ (reference sequence). The ends were cut back, 1 base at V and 1 base at J, with 13 bases in the middle. The DNA for the CDR3 is TGTGCCAGCAGCTTAGGACCCAACAGGGTCCAAGAGACCCAGTACTTC. Protein: CASSLGPNRVQETQYF.

The rearrangement joins TRBV19 to TRBJ2-3; TRBD2 matches 14 bases. The CDR3 length is 17 residues. The germline gives CDR1 LNHDA, CDR2 SQIVND (reference sequence). J gave up 6 bases and V 5 bases, and 10 bases lay outside the gene matches. CDR3 region: CASSVRTGTSGGDTQYF. The CDR3 DNA is TGTGCCAGTAGTGTTCGAACCGGGACTAGCGGGGGCGATACGCAGTATTTT.

The V gene is TRBV21-1, the J gene TRBJ2-1; TRBD2 is the table's D call, not checked against the DNA. TRBV21-1 constitutes a pseudogene. CDR3 length equals 18 residues. The CDR3 nucleotides are TGTGCCAGCAGCAAAAGGGAGGGCCTTGCCTACTACTACAATGAGCAGTTCTTC. It codes for CASSKREGLAYYYNEQFF.

The V call is TRBV10-3, the J call TRBJ2-2; the D gene is possibly TRBD1 (6 bases). This CDR3 spans 14 amino acids. V shed 5 bases and J shed 7 bases, with 14 bases lying between them. The germline gives CDR1 ENHRY, CDR2 SYGVKD. The CDR3 region is CAISNRENGGELFF. The CDR3 DNA reads TGTGCCATCAGTAACAGGGAAAATGGCGGGGAGCTGTTTTTT.

V usage is TRBV18 and J usage is TRBJ2-1; TRBD2 agrees at 9 bases. Unmatched junction bases numbered 16, after V lost 1 base and J lost 9 bases. This CDR3 has 18 amino acids. CDR1 is KGHSH and CDR2 is LQKENI in the germline V gene. The CDR3 reads CASSPRTSVTTDGGEQFF. The CDR3 DNA reads TGTGCCAGCTCACCACGGACTAGCGTAACGACTGACGGTGGTGAGCAGTTCTTC. The variable domain in full, with the rest retrieved from reference TRBV18 and TRBJ2-1, is NAGVMQNPRHLVRRRGQEARLRCSPMKGHSHVYWYRQLPEEGLKFMVYLQKENIIDESGMPKERFSAEFPKEGPSILRIQQVVRGDSAAYFCASSPRTSVTTDGGEQFFGPGTRLTVL.

CDR3 region: CASSIVGTGTGQEAFF. CDR3 coding DNA: TGTGCCAGTAGTATAGTGGGCACCGGCACTGGCCAGGAAGCTTTCTTT. The V and J genes are TRBV19 and TRBJ1-1; D gene uncertain. V lost 1 base and J lost 8, with 20 bases in between. CDR3 size: 16 residues. Germline CDR1 and CDR2: LNHDA and SQIVND (reference sequence).

The chain carries TRBV13 and TRBJ2-2; D gene unclear. The CDR3 sequence is 17 residues long. V was clipped by 1 base and J by 0 bases, with 12 bases between them. Germline loops: CDR1 PRHDT, CDR2 FYEKMQ (reference sequence). CDR3: CASSLDSYLSNTGELFF. CDR3 DNA sequence: TGTGCCAGCAGCTTAGACAGCTATCTCTCGAACACCGGGGAGCTGTTTTTT.

This clone was seen a single time. The rearrangement joins TRBV9 to TRBJ1-1; D ambiguous. From germline, CDR1 is SGDLS and CDR2 YYNGEE. The CDR3 is 14 residues long. V was shortened by 0 bases and J by 1 base, with 7 bases between the two germline ends. The CDR3: CASSVVPGNTEAFF. The CDR3 DNA reads TGTGCCAGCAGCGTAGTTCCGGGGAACACTGAAGCTTTCTTT.